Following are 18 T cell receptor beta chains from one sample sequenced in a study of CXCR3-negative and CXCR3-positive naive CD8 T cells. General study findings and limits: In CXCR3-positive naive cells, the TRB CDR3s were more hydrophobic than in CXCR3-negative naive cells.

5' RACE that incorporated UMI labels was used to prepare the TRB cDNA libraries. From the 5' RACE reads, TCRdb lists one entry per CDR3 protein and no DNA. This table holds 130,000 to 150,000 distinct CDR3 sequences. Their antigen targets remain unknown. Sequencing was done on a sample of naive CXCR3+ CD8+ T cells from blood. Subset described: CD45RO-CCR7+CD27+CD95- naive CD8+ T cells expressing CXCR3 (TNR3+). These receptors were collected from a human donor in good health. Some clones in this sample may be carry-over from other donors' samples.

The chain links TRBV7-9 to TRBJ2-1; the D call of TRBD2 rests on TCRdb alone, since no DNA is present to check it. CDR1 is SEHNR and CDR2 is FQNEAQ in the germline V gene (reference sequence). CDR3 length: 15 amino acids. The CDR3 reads CASSPTTRLVNEQFF.

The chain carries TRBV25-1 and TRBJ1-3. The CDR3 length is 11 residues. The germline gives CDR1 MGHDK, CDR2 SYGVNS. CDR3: CASRIGNTIYF.

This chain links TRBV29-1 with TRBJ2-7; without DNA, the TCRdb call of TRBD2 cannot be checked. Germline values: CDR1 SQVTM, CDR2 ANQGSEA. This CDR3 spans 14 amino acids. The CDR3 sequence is CSVEMTSGGREQYF.

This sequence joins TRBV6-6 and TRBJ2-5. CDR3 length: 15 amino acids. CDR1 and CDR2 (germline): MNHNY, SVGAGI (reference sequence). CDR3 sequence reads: CASSYSTRETETQYF.

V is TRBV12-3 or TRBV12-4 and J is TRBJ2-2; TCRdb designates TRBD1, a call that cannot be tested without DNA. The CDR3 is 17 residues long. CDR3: CASSFRPQGPNTGELFF.

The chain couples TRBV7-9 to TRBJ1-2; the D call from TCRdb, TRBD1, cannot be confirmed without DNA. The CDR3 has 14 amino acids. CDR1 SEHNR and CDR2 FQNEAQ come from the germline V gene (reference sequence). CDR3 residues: CASSPGAANYGYTF.

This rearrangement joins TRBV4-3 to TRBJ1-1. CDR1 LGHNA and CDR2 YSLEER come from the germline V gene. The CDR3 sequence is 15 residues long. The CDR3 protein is CASSQDQNLNTEAFF.

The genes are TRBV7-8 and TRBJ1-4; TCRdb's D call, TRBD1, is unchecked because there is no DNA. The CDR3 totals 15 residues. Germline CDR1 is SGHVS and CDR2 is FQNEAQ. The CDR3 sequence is CASSLGRLGEEKLFF.

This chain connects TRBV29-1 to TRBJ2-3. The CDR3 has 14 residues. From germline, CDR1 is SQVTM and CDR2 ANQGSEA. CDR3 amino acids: CSFRLGISTDTQYF.

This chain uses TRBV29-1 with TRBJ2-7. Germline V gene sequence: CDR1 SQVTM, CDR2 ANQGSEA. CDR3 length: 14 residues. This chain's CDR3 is CSALGREGSYEQYF.

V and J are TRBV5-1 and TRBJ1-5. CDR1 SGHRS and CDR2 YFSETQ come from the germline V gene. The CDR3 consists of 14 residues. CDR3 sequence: CASSFEGGNQPQHF.

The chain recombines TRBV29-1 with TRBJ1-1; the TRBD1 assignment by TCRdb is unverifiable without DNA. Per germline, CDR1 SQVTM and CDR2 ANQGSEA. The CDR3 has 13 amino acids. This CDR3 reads CSVRTGVGTEAFF.

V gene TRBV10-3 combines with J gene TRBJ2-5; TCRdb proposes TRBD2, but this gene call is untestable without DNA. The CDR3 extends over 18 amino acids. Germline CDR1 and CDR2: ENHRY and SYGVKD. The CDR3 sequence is CAISEVWLAGGRQETQYF.

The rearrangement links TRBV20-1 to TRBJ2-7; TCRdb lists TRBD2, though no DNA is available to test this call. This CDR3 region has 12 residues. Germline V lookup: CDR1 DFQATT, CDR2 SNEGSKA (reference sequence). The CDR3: CSAGGAGYEQYF.

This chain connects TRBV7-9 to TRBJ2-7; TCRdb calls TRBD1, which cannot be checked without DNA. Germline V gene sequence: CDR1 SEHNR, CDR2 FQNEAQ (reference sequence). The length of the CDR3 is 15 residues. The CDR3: CASSLAQGALNEQYF.

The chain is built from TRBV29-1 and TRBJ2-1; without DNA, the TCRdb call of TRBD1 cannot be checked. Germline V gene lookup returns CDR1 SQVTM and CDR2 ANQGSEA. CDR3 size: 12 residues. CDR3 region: CSANGQGNEQFF.

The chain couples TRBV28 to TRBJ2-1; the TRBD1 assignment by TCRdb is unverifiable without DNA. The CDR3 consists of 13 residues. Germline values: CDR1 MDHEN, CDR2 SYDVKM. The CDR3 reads CASSLTRGNEQFF.

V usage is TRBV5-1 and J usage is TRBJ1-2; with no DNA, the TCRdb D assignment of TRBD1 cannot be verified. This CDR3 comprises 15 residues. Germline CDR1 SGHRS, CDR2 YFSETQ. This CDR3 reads CASSLADRGRDGYTF.